Below, 25 T cell receptor beta chains from the same sample are listed, as sequenced in a study of T cells in localized non-small cell lung cancer. Profiled with immunoSEQ multiplex PCR; TCRdb holds only in-frame clones, not every one. The table has roughly 1,400 clones, approximately 24% seen once. The sequencing used lung tumor tissue, collected before any cancer treatment. The origin of the receptors is a woman aged 40-69 years with stage II lung adenocarcinoma.

The chain carries TRBV9 and TRBJ2-1; TRBD1 matches at 7 bases. J lost 7 bases, V lost 4 bases, and 11 bases had no gene match. From germline, CDR1 is SGDLS and CDR2 YYNGEE. The CDR3 has 15 residues. The CDR3 DNA follows: TGTGCCAGCAGCTTCCGGACAGGCCGGGCGAATGAGCAGTTCTTC. This translates into CASSFRTGRANEQFF.

The sample holds a few counts of this clone. V usage is TRBV4-1 and J usage is TRBJ2-7, with D tentatively TRBD1 or TRBD2 (5 bases each). Germline V gene lookup returns CDR1 MGHRA and CDR2 YSYEKL. The CDR3 contains 15 residues. Trimming removed 0 bases at V and 2 bases at J, with 11 bases between. CDR3 DNA: TGCGCCAGCAGCCAAGATTTGTGGGGGACCTACGAGCAGTACTTC. Encoded protein: CASSQDLWGTYEQYF.

V and J are TRBV5-1 and TRBJ1-2; maybe TRBD1 (5 bases). CDR3 length: 15 residues. The germline V gene encodes CDR1 SGHRS and CDR2 YFSETQ. Between the trimmed V and J ends, which lost 0 bases and 8 bases, there was a span of 17 bases. The CDR3 DNA reads TGCGCCAGCAGCTTGGAACACACTTCCTGGGACGGCTACACCTTC. It specifies CASSLEHTSWDGYTF.

The chain links TRBV5-1 to TRBJ1-1, with 10 bases that match TRBD1. Germline CDR1 reads SGHRS; CDR2 reads YFSETQ. J was trimmed by 6 bases and V by 1 base; bases with no gene match: 6. This CDR3 region has 15 residues. CDR3 protein: CASSLMVGQGAEAFF. The CDR3 nucleotides read TGCGCCAGCAGCTTGATGGTTGGACAGGGGGCTGAAGCTTTCTTT.

This clone has more than one count but fewer than ten. J is TRBJ2-5 and V is TRBV9; D gene ambiguous. Trimming left V 2 bases short and J 0 bases short, with 8 bases between. The CDR3 covers 14 residues. Germline V gene lookup returns CDR1 SGDLS and CDR2 YYNGEE. Here the CDR3 reads CASSVGSYQETQYF. CDR3 nucleotide sequence: TGTGCCAGCAGCGTGGGGTCGTACCAAGAGACCCAGTACTTC.

Sample share makes this clone medium-sized. The chain has TRBV11-3 and TRBJ2-5, with D possibly TRBD2 on 6 matching bases. CDR1 and CDR2 (germline): SGHNT, YENEEA. V gave up 4 bases and J gave up 7 bases, with 19 bases separating them. This CDR3 region has 15 residues. As DNA, the CDR3 is TGTGCCAGCAGCTCTATCCGGCTACACGGGGGGACCCAGTACTTC. This translates into CASSSIRLHGGTQYF.

Only a few counts were recorded for this clone. V usage is TRBV28 and J usage is TRBJ2-2; unclear D gene. The V end was cut by 2 bases, the J end by 3 bases, with 10 bases between. The CDR3 has 15 residues. CDR1 is MDHEN, CDR2 SYDVKM, per germline. CDR3 residues: CASSLRIVYTGELFF. CDR3 in DNA: TGTGCCAGCAGTTTACGCATTGTCTACACCGGGGAGCTGTTTTTT.

The chain uses TRBV9 and TRBJ2-5; the D is unclear. The CDR3 length is 13 residues. Germline CDR1 reads SGDLS; CDR2 reads YYNGEE. V lost 4 bases and J lost 7, with 14 bases in between. Written as DNA, the CDR3 is TGTGCCAGCAGCCCCACGAGGAGTGGGACCCAGTACTTC. Encoded protein: CASSPTRSGTQYF. The whole variable domain, remainder taken from reference TRBV9 and TRBJ2-5, is DSGVTQTPKHLITATGQRVTLRCSPRSGDLSVYWYQQSLDQGLQFLIQYYNGEERAKGNILERFSAQQFPDLHSELNLSSLELGDSALYFCASSPTRSGTQYFGPGTRLLVL.

In this sample, this clone turned up a few times. The V gene is TRBV28, the J gene TRBJ2-1, with 9 bases identical to TRBD2. The trim removed 7 bases at V and 0 bases at J, leaving 7 bases unmatched. This CDR3 is 16 amino acids long. CDR1 is MDHEN and CDR2 is SYDVKM in the germline V gene. As DNA, the CDR3 is TGTGCCAGCAAACTGACTAGCGGCCTCTCCTACAATGAGCAGTTCTTC. Protein product: CASKLTSGLSYNEQFF.

CDR3: CASSLAGAVGPQHF. As DNA, the CDR3 is TGTGCCAGCAGCTTGGCGGGGGCGGTCGGACCCCAGCATTTT. The chain has TRBV11-3 and TRBJ1-5; perhaps TRBD1 as D (6 bases). Trimming cost V 3 bases and J 10 bases, with 16 bases left between them. This CDR3 is built from 14 residues. Germline loops: CDR1 SGHNT, CDR2 YENEEA.

The V and J genes are TRBV7-1 and TRBJ2-3; 7 bases are a match to TRBD1. TRBV7-1 is an open reading frame whose function is uncertain. CDR3 length: 16 amino acids. The V and J ends lost 5 bases and 4 bases, in that order; junction bases with no gene match: 12. The CDR3 DNA follows: TGTGCCAGCAGCGCCGGAACAGGGGCCGCAGCAGATACGCAGTATTTT. Its translation is CASSAGTGAAADTQYF.

This clone was counted only a few times. This chain connects TRBV29-1 to TRBJ2-3; 7 bases match TRBD1. This CDR3 has 14 amino acids. J gave up 2 bases and V 1 base, and 3 bases lay outside the gene matches. Germline V gene sequence: CDR1 SQVTM, CDR2 ANQGSEA. In DNA form, the CDR3 reads TGCAGCGTTGAAGGACAGGGTTACACAGATACGCAGTATTTT. It codes for CSVEGQGYTDTQYF.

CDR3 coding DNA: TGTGCCAGCAGCCCGTGGGGTACGGGTTTGGCGGGAGGGTTCGGCAATGAGCAGTTCTTC. Amino acids: CASSPWGTGLAGGFGNEQFF. The chain links TRBV7-5 to TRBJ2-1; no check of the table's D call, TRBD2, against the DNA was made. TRBV7-5 constitutes a pseudogene. CDR3 size: 20 residues.

This clone appeared a few times. The chain uses TRBV6-8 and TRBJ2-2; TRBD2 matches at 8 bases. The CDR3 consists of 14 residues. The ends lost 5 bases at V and 5 bases at J; junction bases unmatched: 4. Germline values: CDR1 MNHGY, CDR2 SAAAGT. The CDR3 loop is CASSVAGGTGELFF. CDR3 bases: TGTGCCAGCAGTGTGGCGGGAGGAACCGGGGAGCTGTTTTTT.

In this sample, this clone turned up a few times. The CDR3 DNA is TGTGCCAGATGGGTGATACAGGGGAAAACCCCCGGGGAGCTGTTTTTT. Residues: CARWVIQGKTPGELFF. The rearrangement joins TRBV9 to TRBJ2-2; 7 bases map to TRBD1. V shed 8 bases, J shed 6 bases, and the junction held 16 bases outside the gene matches. Germline V gene lookup returns CDR1 SGDLS and CDR2 YYNGEE. The CDR3 spans 16 residues.

The chain employs TRBV18 and TRBJ2-2; D not certain. This CDR3 is 15 amino acids long. V lost 3 bases to trimming and J lost 5 bases, with 13 bases between them. The germline gives CDR1 KGHSH, CDR2 LQKENI. The CDR3 region has the DNA TGTGCCAGCTCACCGGACCCAGAGGTTACCGGGGAGCTGTTTTTT. It is translated as CASSPDPEVTGELFF.

J is TRBJ1-2 and V is TRBV28; 9 bases line up with TRBD1. The CDR3 extends over 13 amino acids. Trimming took 2 bases from V and 10 from J; bases not matched to a gene: 5. Germline-derived CDR1 and CDR2 are MDHEN and SYDVKM. CDR3 in DNA: TGTGCCAGCAGTTTACCGGGACAGGGTGACTACACCTTC. Its protein product is CASSLPGQGDYTF.

The J gene is TRBJ2-1, the V gene TRBV30; D is uncertain. This CDR3 comprises 13 residues. Germline-derived CDR1 and CDR2 are GTSNPN and SVGIG (reference sequence). V lost 5 bases and J lost 0, with 8 bases in between. The CDR3 reads CAWGRSSYNEQFF. In DNA, the CDR3 is TGTGCCTGGGGTAGGAGCTCCTACAATGAGCAGTTCTTC.

This clone showed up just a few times. The chain combines TRBV6-1 with TRBJ1-2; D unclear. This CDR3 is 15 amino acids long. Trimming removed 1 base at V and 0 bases at J, with 9 bases between. Germline assignment: CDR1 MNHNS and CDR2 SASEGT. The CDR3 loop reads CASSEGTISNYGYTF. DNA of the CDR3: TGTGCCAGCAGTGAAGGTACCATTTCTAACTATGGCTACACCTTC.

This chain joins TRBV10-2 and TRBJ2-2; D possibly corresponds to TRBD2 (6 bases). This CDR3 has 14 amino acids. Trimming stripped 5 bases from V and 0 bases from J, with 7 bases between. The germline V gene has CDR1 WSHSY and CDR2 SAAADI. CDR3: CASSSGPNTGELFF. DNA of the CDR3: TGCGCCAGCAGTAGCGGGCCGAACACCGGGGAGCTGTTTTTT.

This clone was picked up a small number of times. This chain connects TRBV28 to TRBJ1-5; D perhaps matches TRBD1 (5 bases). The CDR3 consists of 12 residues. In germline, CDR1 is MDHEN, CDR2 SYDVKM. V was clipped by 2 bases and J by 7 bases, with 6 bases between them. The CDR3 DNA sequence: TGTGCCAGCAGTTTAGGGGGACAGCCCCAGCATTTT. It translates to CASSLGGQPQHF.

By share, this clone ranks as hyperexpanded. The V gene is TRBV11-3, the J gene TRBJ1-6; D is perhaps TRBD1 (6 bases). Germline loops: CDR1 SGHNT, CDR2 YENEEA. Deletions cut 2 bases from V and 6 bases from J, with 14 bases between. This CDR3 has 16 residues. CDR3 amino acids: CASSLQGAGANSPLHF. The CDR3 DNA reads as TGTGCCAGCAGCTTACAGGGCGCAGGGGCTAATTCACCCCTCCACTTT. The variable domain in full, completed from reference TRBV11-3 and TRBJ1-6, reads EAGVVQSPRYKIIEKKQPVAFWCNPISGHNTLYWYLQNLGQGPELLIRYENEEAVDDSQLPKDRFSAERLKGVDSTLKIQPAELGDSAVYLCASSLQGAGANSPLHFGNGTRLTVT.

The V gene is TRBV19, the J gene TRBJ2-6, with D possibly being TRBD1 (5 bases). In germline, CDR1 is LNHDA, CDR2 SQIVND (reference sequence). The CDR3 extends over 17 amino acids. The V and J ends lost 9 bases and 4 bases respectively, with 22 bases between them. This chain's CDR3 is CASTSYGRVAGANVLTF. The CDR3, as DNA: TGTGCCAGCACCTCGTATGGCAGGGTAGCCGGGGCCAACGTCCTGACTTTC.

This clone is labeled as medium-sized. V and J are TRBV9 and TRBJ2-3; D ambiguous. This CDR3 spans 12 amino acids. Germline assignment: CDR1 SGDLS and CDR2 YYNGEE. V was trimmed by 3 bases and J by 0 bases, leaving 2 bases between them. For the CDR3, the DNA is TGTGCCAGCAGCGCTAGCACAGATACGCAGTATTTT. The encoded protein is CASSASTDTQYF.

Judged by abundance, this clone is large. The J gene is TRBJ1-1, the V gene TRBV28; maybe TRBD1 (6 bases). The CDR3 runs 15 residues. The V gene's germline CDR1 is MDHEN and CDR2 SYDVKM. Trimming removed 1 base at V and 2 bases at J, with 11 bases between. CDR3 in DNA: TGTGCCAGCAGTTTATCCCTCAGGGGCAACACTGAAGCTTTCTTT. Its translation is CASSLSLRGNTEAFF. Full variable domain (rest looked up from reference TRBV28 and TRBJ1-1): DVKVTQSSRYLVKRTGEKVFLECVQDMDHENMFWYRQDPGLGLRLIYFSYDVKMKEKGDIPEGYSVSREKKERFSLILESASTNQTSMYLCASSLSLRGNTEAFFGQGTRLTVV.